The rows below give T cell receptor beta chains drawn from one sample of a study of blood T cell repertoires in COVID-19. Assay used: immunoSEQ multiplex PCR; TCRdb lists only in-frame clones, some missing. The table shows 150,000 to 200,000 clones, with around 86% occurring only once. The sequenced sample was peripheral blood. The receptors originated from a woman over 75 in a cohort sampled during active or convalescent COVID-19. The CDR3 runs from the conserved cysteine through the conserved F or W. Fields, in order: D gene, V gene, J gene, clone size, CDR3 DNA, CDR3 protein. The D gene is left open where the match is weak. Where a row states a size, it is once, few, many or the class of an expanded clone; other rows omit it.

TRBD2	TRBV7-6	TRBJ2-5	-	TGTGCCAGCAGCTTGCTAGCGGGGTACCAAGAGACCCAGTACTTC	CASSLLAGYQETQYF
TRBD2	TRBV7-2	TRBJ2-5	few	TGTGCCAGCAGCTTAGAGCAGCGGGGAAAAGAGACCCAGTACTTC	CASSLEQRGKETQYF
TRBD1	TRBV5-1	TRBJ2-7	-	TGCGCCAGCAGCCCGAGACAGGGCGGCGTCTACGAGCAGTACTTC	CASSPRQGGVYEQYF
-	TRBV19	TRBJ2-2	-	TGTGCCAGCCACCAAGGACAGAACACCGGGGAGCTGTTTTTT	CASHQGQNTGELFF
TRBD1	TRBV7-2	TRBJ1-1	once	TGTGCCAGCAGCTTACGACAGGGTCCCACTGAAGCTTTCTTT	CASSLRQGPTEAFF
TRBD1	TRBV9	TRBJ2-5	-	TGTGCCAGCAGCGCCTCCGGGACAGGACTAGAGACCCAGTACTTC	CASSASGTGLETQYF
-	TRBV2	TRBJ1-4	-	TGTGCCAGCAGGGAGCGGACCGCGGGTAATGAAAAACTGTTTTTT	CASRERTAGNEKLFF
TRBD1	TRBV7-9	TRBJ1-5	few	TGTGCCAGCAGCCGGACAGGGCGAATGGAGCCCCAGCATTTT	CASSRTGRMEPQHF
-	TRBV7-8	TRBJ1-3	once	TGTGCCAGCAGCTTACTCCGGGGGGGCTTCTCTGGAAACACCATATATTTT	CASSLLRGGFSGNTIYF
TRBD1	TRBV19	TRBJ1-1	-	TGTGCCAGTAGGGACTCCGGGACAGGGCTAATGAACACTGAAGCTTTCTTT	CASRDSGTGLMNTEAFF
TRBD1	TRBV10-3	TRBJ1-1	-	TGTGCCATCAGGTCCGGGACAGGGAACACTGAAGCTTTCTTT	CAIRSGTGNTEAFF
TRBD2	TRBV6-4	TRBJ2-1	-	TGTGCCAGCAGTCCGCTAGCGGGAGAAGGATTGAATGAGCAGTTCTTC	CASSPLAGEGLNEQFF
TRBD1	TRBV5-1	TRBJ1-3	-	TGCGCCAGCAGCCGACAGGGCAGAAACACCATATATTTT	CASSRQGRNTIYF
-	TRBV5-1	TRBJ2-7	-	TGCGCCAGCCGTTCCCTCAGGGGCTCGGCCTACGAGCAGTACTTC	CASRSLRGSAYEQYF
-	TRBV9	TRBJ2-1	few	TGTGCCAGCAGCGTCCGCTCCCAACTGGATGAGCAGTTCTTC	CASSVRSQLDEQFF
-	TRBV20-1	TRBJ2-5	-	TGCAGTCCACCACATGAGACCCAGTACTTC	CSPPHETQYF
-	TRBV6-2/TRBV6-3	TRBJ2-7	-	TGTGCCAGCAGTTTGATGGGCCAGGGCCCCTACGAGCAGTACTTC	CASSLMGQGPYEQYF
-	TRBV18	TRBJ1-3	-	TGTGCCAGCTCTCCTGCGGTTGGAAACACCATATATTTT	CASSPAVGNTIYF
-	TRBV21-1	TRBJ1-2	-	TGTGCCGGATCGTGGACAGGGGGCGACTATGGCTACACCTTC	CAGSWTGGDYGYTF
TRBD2	TRBV3-1/TRBV3-2	TRBJ2-2	-	TGTGCCAGCAGCCTCGGACTAGCGGGGCCAAACACCGGGGAGCTGTTTTTT	CASSLGLAGPNTGELFF
-	TRBV6-2/TRBV6-3	TRBJ1-5	-	TGTGCCAGCAGTTATGGGTCCGCACGGCGGTCCTACAATCAGCCCCAGCATTTT	CASSYGSARRSYNQPQHF
-	TRBV25-1	TRBJ1-3	-	TGTGCCAGCAGCACCTGGGCGAGTGCCTCTGGAAACACCATATATTTT	CASSTWASASGNTIYF
-	TRBV18	TRBJ1-2	-	TGTGCCAGCTCACCACCCGGACAGATACGGGTCTACACCTTC	CASSPPGQIRVYTF
-	TRBV6-5	TRBJ1-1	once	TGTGCCAGCAGTTCGGGACAACCGAACACTGAAGCTTTCTTT	CASSSGQPNTEAFF
-	TRBV29-1	TRBJ1-1	-	TGCAGCGTTGAAGATCCGGGCACTGAAGCTTTCTTT	CSVEDPGTEAFF
TRBD2	TRBV6-6	TRBJ2-1	-	TGTGCCAGCAGTTCCCCTAGCGGCGCCTACAATGAGCAGTTCTTC	CASSSPSGAYNEQFF
-	TRBV6-6	TRBJ1-1	-	TGTGCCAGCGCTCCCGAGGGTGAAGCTTTCTTT	CASAPEGEAFF
-	TRBV12-3/TRBV12-4	TRBJ1-2	-	TGTGCCAGCAGACCGGCTAACTATGGCTACACCTTC	CASRPANYGYTF
TRBD1	TRBV2	TRBJ1-5	-	TGTGCCAGCAGTGAAGCGCTTCTGGGGGCAGGGGGCGGGCAGCCCCAGCATTTT	CASSEALLGAGGGQPQHF
-	TRBV11-2	TRBJ1-6	-	TGTGCCAGCAGCCTCCAGACAGGAGAGTGGTCACCCCTCCACTTT	CASSLQTGEWSPLHF